Following are 25 T cell receptor beta chains from one sample sequenced in a study of blood T cell repertoires in COVID-19. Assay used: immunoSEQ multiplex PCR; TCRdb lists only in-frame clones, some missing. The sample comprises 97,000 or so clones, roughly 86% of which are singletons, and about 2.9% rests with the top ten. Source material: peripheral blood. Source of these receptors: a man between 50 and 59 years old with active or convalescent COVID-19.

This rearrangement joins TRBV25-1 to TRBJ2-1, with D unclear. This CDR3 has 16 residues. V was shortened by 3 bases and J by 0 bases, with 12 bases between the two germline ends. Germline V lookup: CDR1 MGHDK, CDR2 SYGVNS. CDR3 bases: TGTGCCAGCAGTGATTTGGTCCTGAGCTCCTACAATGAGCAGTTCTTC. Translation gives CASSDLVLSSYNEQFF.

This clone occurred once. The genes are TRBV19 and TRBJ2-2; TRBD2 is a possible D gene (7 bases). This CDR3 has 17 amino acids. Trimming cost V 11 bases and J 7 bases, with 29 bases left between them. Germline CDR1 and CDR2: LNHDA and SQIVND (reference sequence). The chain's CDR3 is CARRPHAGGPGGGELFF. In nucleotides, the CDR3 is TGTGCCCGTCGCCCCCACGCCGGGGGGCCGGGGGGCGGGGAGCTGTTTTTT.

This clone came up once. This CDR3 reads CASSQTVMGGGSYGYTF. CDR3 DNA: TGCGCCAGCAGCCAGACCGTAATGGGGGGAGGTTCCTATGGCTACACCTTC. This sequence joins TRBV4-3 and TRBJ1-2; a possible D gene is TRBD1 (5 bases). The CDR3 runs to 17 residues. V was shortened by 3 bases and J by 4 bases, with 21 bases between the two germline ends. Germline assignment: CDR1 LGHNA and CDR2 YSLEER.

This sequence joins TRBV10-3 and TRBJ1-6; tentatively, D is TRBD1 (5 bases). This CDR3 region has 17 residues. The V end was cut by 2 bases, the J end by 0 bases, with 11 bases between. Germline CDR1 reads ENHRY; CDR2 reads SYGVKD. CDR3 in DNA: TGTGCCATCAGTGAGGACCGACAGAGCTCCTATAATTCACCCCTCCACTTT. It yields the protein CAISEDRQSSYNSPLHF.

This clone has ten or more counts. The chain couples TRBV6-1 to TRBJ2-1, with D possibly being TRBD2 (7 bases). CDR3 length: 16 amino acids. Germline CDR1 MNHNS, CDR2 SASEGT. V dropped 4 bases and J dropped 1 base, with 14 bases sitting between them. DNA for the CDR3: TGTGCCAGCAGTGCCCGAGGGGGGGCGTCCTACAATGAGCAGTTCTTC. Amino acids: CASSARGGASYNEQFF.

This chain connects TRBV2 to TRBJ2-7, with D tentatively TRBD1 (5 bases). Deletions cut 6 bases from V and 0 bases from J, with 15 bases between. Germline CDR1 reads SNHLY; CDR2 reads FYNNEI. The CDR3 covers 15 residues. CDR3 nucleotides: TGTGCCAGCAGCGTCAAGACAGAAATCTCCTACGAGCAGTACGTC. Translated: CASSVKTEISYEQYV.

This clone was seen a handful of times. The chain links TRBV6-1 to TRBJ2-3, with 12 bases lining up with TRBD2. Germline V gene sequence: CDR1 MNHNS, CDR2 SASEGT. This CDR3 is 17 amino acids long. J gave up 2 bases and V 4 bases, and 7 bases lay outside the gene matches. CDR3 DNA sequence: TGTGCCAGCAGTGCAAAATCTAGCGGGGGGGTCACAGATACGCAGTATTTT. It codes for CASSAKSSGGVTDTQYF.

The chain uses TRBV5-4 and TRBJ2-1, with 13 bases identical to TRBD2. The CDR3 is 17 amino acids. With 4 bases clipped from V and 5 bases from J, the junction kept 9 bases outside the gene matches. The germline V gene has CDR1 SGHNT and CDR2 YYREEE (reference sequence). CDR3 sequence: CASSPTSGGASHNEQFF. In nucleotides, the CDR3 is TGTGCCAGCAGCCCAACTAGCGGGGGGGCCTCGCACAATGAGCAGTTCTTC.

This clone was recorded only once. V is TRBV5-1 and J is TRBJ2-1; the D gene is possibly TRBD2 (6 bases). The V end lost 3 bases, the J end lost 0 bases, and 19 bases lay between the germline ends. The CDR3 contains 18 residues. CDR1 and CDR2 (germline): SGHRS, YFSETQ. CDR3 sequence (DNA): TGCGCCAGCAGCTCCCGCTTAGCGGCCACTCGCTCCTACAATGAGCAGTTCTTC. This translates into CASSSRLAATRSYNEQFF.

The rearrangement joins TRBV5-4 to TRBJ2-1; D might be TRBD1 (5 bases). Germline assignment: CDR1 SGHNT and CDR2 YYREEE (reference sequence). The CDR3 contains 16 residues. Deletions cut 4 bases from V and 2 bases from J, with 16 bases between. In DNA form, the CDR3 reads TGTGCCAGCAGCCTCAAGGGTACAGGAGCCTACAATGAGCAGTTCTTC. This encodes CASSLKGTGAYNEQFF.

The chain links TRBV6-2 or TRBV6-3 to TRBJ2-2; D is perhaps TRBD1 (5 bases). This CDR3 spans 15 amino acids. Germline CDR1 is MNHEY and CDR2 is SVGEGT. Trimming stripped 0 bases from V and 2 bases from J, with 7 bases between. The CDR3 loop is CASSYSGANTGELFF. The CDR3 DNA reads as TGTGCCAGCAGTTACTCAGGGGCTAACACCGGGGAGCTGTTTTTT.

The chain has TRBV5-1 and TRBJ2-5, with 8 bases fitting TRBD2. V shed 4 bases and J 2 bases; nucleotides not matched to a gene: 1. The CDR3 has 13 residues. CDR1 and CDR2 (germline): SGHRS, YFSETQ. The CDR3 DNA reads as TGCGCCAGCAGCGGCGGGGGGCAAGAGACCCAGTACTTC. Encoded protein: CASSGGGQETQYF.

The V call is TRBV5-4, the J call TRBJ2-5; 7 nucleotides agree with TRBD2. The CDR3 has 14 residues. Trimming at V came to 3 bases and at J to 0 bases, leaving 2 bases not matched to a gene. Germline-derived CDR1 and CDR2 are SGHNT and YYREEE (reference sequence). In nucleotides, the CDR3 is TGTGCCAGCAGCTACGGGGGGAACCAAGAGACCCAGTACTTC. It encodes CASSYGGNQETQYF.

The chain carries TRBV27 and TRBJ2-7; 11 nucleotides match TRBD1. Unmatched junction bases numbered 7, after V lost 5 bases and J lost 4 bases. CDR1 MNHEY and CDR2 SMNVEV come from the germline V gene (reference sequence). The CDR3 covers 15 residues. Written as DNA, the CDR3 is TGTGCCAGCAGTCCATCGGGACAGGGGGTTTACGAGCAGTACTTC. Translated, it gives CASSPSGQGVYEQYF.

This clone was counted only a few times. The rearrangement joins TRBV7-8 to TRBJ1-2; 9 bases match TRBD1. The trim removed 9 bases at V and 4 bases at J, leaving 12 bases unmatched. The CDR3 runs 15 residues. Looked up from germline, CDR1 is SGHVS and CDR2 is FQNEAQ. The CDR3 is CASTRGTGSAYGYTF. The CDR3 nucleotides read TGTGCCAGTACCCGTGGGACAGGGTCTGCCTATGGCTACACCTTC.

The V call is TRBV18, the J call TRBJ1-6, with D maybe TRBD1 (5 bases). Looked up from germline, CDR1 is KGHSH and CDR2 is LQKENI. This CDR3 has 14 amino acids. V was cut by 2 bases and J by 9 bases, with 11 bases left in between. The CDR3 is CASSPGSQGSPLHF. DNA of the CDR3: TGTGCCAGCTCACCAGGCAGTCAGGGTTCACCCCTCCACTTT.

This rearrangement joins TRBV20-1 to TRBJ1-1; 9 bases are a match to TRBD1. Trimming took 3 bases from V and 4 from J; bases not matched to a gene: 3. Germline V lookup: CDR1 DFQATT, CDR2 SNEGSKA (reference sequence). This CDR3 has 13 amino acids. CDR3 nucleotides: TGCAGTGCTAGTACAGGGGGCCTCACTGAAGCTTTCTTT. It encodes CSASTGGLTEAFF.

This chain connects TRBV9 to TRBJ2-2; D is undetermined. The germline V and J ends were trimmed by 0 bases and 4 bases, with 10 bases remaining between them. The CDR3 is 15 residues long. The germline CDR1 and CDR2 sequences are SGDLS and YYNGEE. The CDR3 DNA is TGTGCCAGCAGCGTAGAAGGTTCGGGCACCGGGGAGCTGTTTTTT. This translates into CASSVEGSGTGELFF.

This clone was picked up one time. The chain is built from TRBV7-7 and TRBJ2-5, with TRBD2 matching over 10 bases. V shed 4 bases, J shed 3 bases, and the junction held 5 bases outside the gene matches. Germline lookup yields CDR1 SSHAT and CDR2 FNYEAQ (reference sequence). The CDR3 is 15 residues long. The CDR3 nucleotides read TGTGCCAGCAGCTCAACCGGGACTAGCGAAGAGACCCAGTACTTC. It translates to CASSSTGTSEETQYF.

The gene calls are TRBV10-3 and TRBJ1-2; TRBD1 agrees at 9 bases. Trimming cost V 0 bases and J 0 bases; bases outside gene matches: 5. Germline assignment: CDR1 ENHRY and CDR2 SYGVKD. CDR3 length: 17 residues. The CDR3 nucleotides are TGTGCCATCAGTGAGTCGACTGGGACAGGGTCTAACTATGGCTACACCTTC. It specifies CAISESTGTGSNYGYTF.

Only one count was recorded for this clone. The chain uses TRBV2 and TRBJ2-5, with D possibly being TRBD2 (6 bases). Trimming removed 6 bases from V and 2 bases from J, with 10 bases in between. The CDR3 consists of 13 residues. Germline V lookup: CDR1 SNHLY, CDR2 FYNNEI. The CDR3 sequence: CASRRTIQETQYF. The DNA for the CDR3 is TGTGCCAGCAGGAGGACTATACAAGAGACCCAGTACTTC.

The CDR3 protein is CASSPTRDRDNEKLFF. CDR3 DNA: TGTGCCAGCAGCCCTACCCGAGACAGGGATAATGAAAAACTGTTTTTT. The chain has TRBV13 and TRBJ1-4; 7 bases map to TRBD1. The germline V gene encodes CDR1 PRHDT and CDR2 FYEKMQ (reference sequence). Trimming at V came to 5 bases and at J to 4 bases, leaving 10 bases not matched to a gene. This CDR3 is built from 16 residues. Variable domain in full (rest from reference TRBV13 and TRBJ1-4): AAGVIQSPRHLIKEKRETATLKCYPIPRHDTVYWYQQGPGQDPQFLISFYEKMQSDKGSIPDRFSAQQFSDYHSELNMSSLELGDSALYFCASSPTRDRDNEKLFFGSGTQLSVL.

This clone has just one count. The chain combines TRBV10-1 with TRBJ2-3, with D possibly TRBD2 on 6 matching bases. CDR1 is WNHNN and CDR2 is SYGVQD in the germline V gene (reference sequence). Trimming pared 3 bases from V and 0 bases from J, leaving 10 bases between. There are 15 residues in the CDR3. The CDR3 region is CASSDLAGSTDTQYF. The CDR3 bases are TGCGCCAGCAGTGATTTGGCGGGAAGCACAGATACGCAGTATTTT.

The chain uses TRBV29-1 and TRBJ2-1; 7 nucleotides align to TRBD2. V shed 8 bases and J 7 bases; nucleotides not matched to a gene: 5. This CDR3 contains 11 residues. Germline V gives CDR1 SQVTM, CDR2 ANQGSEA. DNA for the CDR3: TGCAGCTCTGGGGGGGGGAATGAGCAGTTCTTC. Translating it yields CSSGGGNEQFF.

CDR3 DNA: TGTGCCAGCAGTGGGGGGGCTGGGGATACGCAGTATTTT. Translated: CASSGGAGDTQYF. V gene TRBV28 combines with J gene TRBJ2-3, with D possibly TRBD2 on 7 matching bases. The V and J ends lost 5 bases and 6 bases respectively, with 12 bases between them. This CDR3 contains 13 residues. Germline CDR1 MDHEN, CDR2 SYDVKM.